A single sample gave rise to the 15 T cell receptor beta chains below, sequenced in a study of T cell repertoires in cytomegalovirus infection. TCRdb reanalysed the reads using MiXCR and keeps one entry per CDR3 protein. This sample has some 560,000 distinct CDR3 sequences, with just under 40% found just once. Their target antigens are unknown. Material: cultured PBMCs, obtained from culture after CMV antigen stimulation. Receptors originate from a human donor in good health (CMV status not recorded). Some clones in this sample may be carry-over from other donors' samples.

In this sample, this clonotype turned up a few times. V and J are TRBV7-9 and TRBJ2-1; D remains unclear. Deletions cut 5 bases from V and 3 bases from J, with 14 bases between. The CDR3 spans 15 residues. CDR1 and CDR2 from the germline V gene are SEHNR and FQNEAQ (reference sequence). CDR3 loop: CASSRRVVRYNEQFF. The CDR3 DNA follows: TGTGCCAGCAGCCGTAGAGTCGTTCGCTACAATGAGCAGTTCTTC.

The chain is built from TRBV5-4 and TRBJ2-1; either TRBD1 or TRBD2 may fit D (5 bases each). V dropped 4 bases and J dropped 9 bases, with 23 bases sitting between them. The CDR3 spans 16 residues. Germline lookup yields CDR1 SGHNT and CDR2 YYREEE (reference sequence). In DNA form, the CDR3 reads TGTGCCAGCAGCCGTTCAGCCCCGGGGCTAGACAGTGAGCAGTTCTTC. Translated, it gives CASSRSAPGLDSEQFF.

Only a few counts were recorded for this clonotype. This chain joins TRBV19 and TRBJ2-5; TRBD2 agrees at 8 bases. With 10 bases clipped from V and 7 bases from J, the junction kept 14 bases outside the gene matches. Germline values: CDR1 LNHDA, CDR2 SQIVND (reference sequence). The CDR3 extends over 14 amino acids. The CDR3 reads CAKIKGTRDGTQYF. CDR3 sequence (DNA): TGTGCCAAAATTAAAGGGACTAGGGACGGGACCCAGTACTTC. Using reference TRBV19 and TRBJ2-5 for the parts outside the CDR3, the full variable domain is DGGITQSPKYLFRKEGQNVTLSCEQNLNHDAMYWYRQDPGQGLRLIYYSQIVNDFQKGDIAEGYSVSREKKESFPLTVTSAQKNPTAFYLCAKIKGTRDGTQYFGPGTRLLVL.

This clonotype appeared a few times. The rearrangement joins TRBV5-4 to TRBJ2-3; possibly TRBD2 for D (5 bases). CDR1 SGHNT and CDR2 YYREEE come from the germline V gene (reference sequence). Deletions cut 6 bases from V and 2 bases from J, with 19 bases between. The length of the CDR3 is 16 residues. Written as DNA, the CDR3 is TGTGCCAGCAACCCGCTTGGACGACGGGACACAGATACGCAGTATTTT. Its protein is CASNPLGRRDTDTQYF.

The chain has TRBV6-8 and TRBJ2-5; D is unresolved. Trimming pared 6 bases from V and 1 base from J, leaving 9 bases between. Germline CDR1 reads MNHGY; CDR2 reads SAAAGT. The CDR3 is made up of 13 amino acids. The CDR3 DNA follows: TGTGCCAGCAGGAGGCGGACCCAAGAGACCCAGTACTTC. Amino acids: CASRRRTQETQYF.

This clonotype turned up a few times. The CDR3 protein is CASRTTFSYNEQFF. The CDR3 DNA reads as TGTGCCAGCAGGACTACCTTCTCCTACAATGAGCAGTTCTTC. The chain combines TRBV12-3 or TRBV12-4 with TRBJ2-1, with D perhaps matching TRBD2 (5 bases). Deletions cut 6 bases from V and 0 bases from J, with 9 bases between. This CDR3 has 14 amino acids.

This clonotype was seen at least ten times. The rearrangement links TRBV7-2 to TRBJ2-1; D might be TRBD2 (6 bases). This CDR3 comprises 15 residues. Trimming removed 6 bases at V and 0 bases at J, with 12 bases between. Looked up from germline, CDR1 is SGHTA and CDR2 is FQGNSA. DNA for the CDR3: TGTGCCAGCAGGGGGCTAGCGTCCTCCTACAATGAGCAGTTCTTC. Translated, it gives CASRGLASSYNEQFF. The full variable domain, rest sourced from reference TRBV7-2 and TRBJ2-1, is GAGVSQSPSNKVTEKGKDVELRCDPISGHTALYWYRQSLGQGLEFLIYFQGNSAPDKSGLPSDRFSAERTGGSVSTLTIQRTQQEDSAVYLCASRGLASSYNEQFFGPGTRLTVL.

CDR3 sequence (DNA): TGCAGTGCTAGAGACCCAGATACGCAGTATTTT. It encodes CSARDPDTQYF. V is TRBV20-1 and J is TRBJ2-3, with unresolved D. The CDR3 runs to 11 residues. CDR1 DFQATT and CDR2 SNEGSKA come from the germline V gene (reference sequence). Trimming shortened V by 0 bases and J by 4 bases, and 2 bases separated the two germline ends.

CDR3 nucleotides: TGTGCCAGCAGTTACGAAGGACGGATCTCTGGGGCCAACGTCCTGACTTTC. Protein sequence: CASSYEGRISGANVLTF. The chain couples TRBV6-2 or TRBV6-3 to TRBJ2-6; D ambiguous. The CDR3 extends over 17 amino acids. CDR1 MNHEY and CDR2 SVGEGT come from the germline V gene. V lost 2 bases and J 0 bases, leaving 11 bases between the germline ends.

This clonotype appeared many times. This chain joins TRBV7-2 and TRBJ2-7; 8 positions match TRBD2. CDR3 length: 15 amino acids. In germline, CDR1 is SGHTA, CDR2 FQGNSA. The V segment lost 4 bases and the J segment 0 bases; nucleotides outside the gene matches: 5. CDR3 in DNA: TGTGCCAGCAGCTCGCGGGGGGCGAACTCCTACGAGCAGTACTTC. Its translation: CASSSRGANSYEQYF. The full variable domain, rest sourced from reference TRBV7-2 and TRBJ2-7, is GAGVSQSPSNKVTEKGKDVELRCDPISGHTALYWYRQSLGQGLEFLIYFQGNSAPDKSGLPSDRFSAERTGGSVSTLTIQRTQQEDSAVYLCASSSRGANSYEQYFGPGTRLTVT.

The gene calls are TRBV3-1 and TRBJ1-2; D remains unclear. Trimming left V 4 bases short and J 3 bases short, with 6 bases between. This CDR3 has 12 residues. CDR1 LGHDT and CDR2 YNNKEL come from the germline V gene (reference sequence). CDR3 bases: TGTGCCAGCAGCCGTACGTACTATGGCTACACCTTC. It yields the protein CASSRTYYGYTF.

The gene calls are TRBV7-9 and TRBJ2-1, with TRBD1 identical over 10 bases. Germline CDR1 and CDR2: SEHNR and FQNEAQ (reference sequence). The V and J ends lost 2 bases and 7 bases, in that order; junction bases with no gene match: 26. This CDR3 is 22 amino acids long. The CDR3 loop reads CASSLFGGTWKRGQGRRNEQFF. The CDR3 DNA reads TGTGCCAGCAGCTTATTCGGGGGGACTTGGAAGCGGGGACAGGGGAGACGTAATGAGCAGTTCTTC.

This clonotype was seen more than once but under ten times. The gene calls are TRBV12-3 or TRBV12-4 and TRBJ1-5; 7 bases map to TRBD1. V shed 5 bases and J 3 bases; nucleotides not matched to a gene: 4. The CDR3 loop spans 14 amino acids. CDR3 region: CASSPGQFNQPQHF. The CDR3 DNA is TGTGCCAGCAGTCCGGGACAGTTCAATCAGCCCCAGCATTTT.

This chain connects TRBV25-1 to TRBJ1-1; D call uncertain. V was pared by 7 bases and J by 2 bases, with 11 bases between. The CDR3 length is 13 residues. Germline lookup yields CDR1 MGHDK and CDR2 SYGVNS. CDR3 loop: CASTRFGNTEAFF. The CDR3, as DNA: TGTGCCAGCACCCGCTTCGGAAACACTGAAGCTTTCTTT.

The chain has TRBV4-2 and TRBJ1-4; weak D call: TRBD1 (6 bases). V dropped 0 bases and J dropped 6 bases, with 11 bases sitting between them. Germline V gives CDR1 LGHNA, CDR2 YNFKEQ. The length of the CDR3 is 15 residues. The DNA of the CDR3 is TGTGCCAGCAGCCAAGATAGAGGGGGGGATGAAAAACTGTTTTTT. It yields the protein CASSQDRGGDEKLFF.